This T cell receptor beta chain was sequenced for a study of Tregs in tolerant kidney transplant recipients. Looking at the study overall: Mixed chimerism was transient after nonmyeloablative marrow transplants from related graft donors. Study results and caveats: Donor-specific Treg expansion exceeded global Treg expansion in tolerant patients, suggesting antigen drive.

Here immunoSEQ multiplex PCR was the method, and the copy in TCRdb shows in-frame clones only, minus some. The table shows about 100,000 clones, with around 90% occurring only once. Thawed PBMCs were FACS-sorted into unstimulated CD4+CD25+CD127- regulatory T cells, CD4+CD25- non-regulatory cells, CD4 and CD8 cells. Turning to this clone: Its antigen is unidentified.

The germline gives CDR1 MNHEY, CDR2 SVGAGI. The CDR3 is 15 amino acids. The germline V and J ends were trimmed by 7 bases and 0 bases, with 15 bases remaining between them. Sequenced here: CD4+ T cells from blood, sampled before the transplant. J is TRBJ1-1 and V is TRBV6-5; TRBD1 might be the D (6 bases). This receptor was identified in a human donor who received a combined kidney and bone marrow transplant. CDR3 nucleotides: TGTGCCAGCAAGTTATTGGGGGCCCTGAACACTGAAGCTTTCTTT. Translated, it gives CASKLLGALNTEAFF.